The rows below give T cell receptor beta chains drawn from one sample of a study of blood T cell repertoires in COVID-19. The repertoire was sequenced with immunoSEQ multiplex PCR; TCRdb's copy has only in-frame clones and lacks some. The sample consists of under 350,000 clones, around 88% of them appearing once. The specimen sequenced was peripheral blood. All receptors come from a man aged 40-50 years with acute or convalescent COVID-19. Each CDR3 is given with its conserved first and last residue. The D gene is left open where the match is weak. Clone size appears in some rows only: once, few, many, or a class for an expanded clone.

>TRBD1|TRBJ1-2|TRBV18|once
TGTGCCAGCTCACCTTTCGGCGGGGACAGGGGGCTTAGCTACACCTTC
CASSPFGGDRGLSYTF
>-|TRBJ2-5|TRBV23-1|-
TGCGCCAGCTTCCAGAAGACCCAGTACTTC
CASFQKTQYF
>-|TRBJ1-6|TRBV7-2|-
TGTGCCAGCAGCATTGACAGTAATTCACCCCTCCACTTT
CASSIDSNSPLHF
>TRBD2|TRBJ2-3|TRBV4-2|-
TGTGCCAGCAGCCAAGTAGCGGGGGGTAGCACAGATACGCAGTATTTT
CASSQVAGGSTDTQYF
>-|TRBJ1-6|TRBV29-1|-
TGCAGCGTTGTGGAGGGTTATAATTCACCCCTCCACTTT
CSVVEGYNSPLHF
>TRBD1|TRBJ1-2|TRBV6-6|-
TGTGCCAGCACCGGACAGGGTAGGGACTATGGCTACACCTTC
CASTGQGRDYGYTF
>TRBD1|TRBJ2-1|TRBV9|-
TGTGCCAGCAGCGTAGGGACAGGGGGCTTCAGTGAGCAGTTCTTC
CASSVGTGGFSEQFF
>-|TRBJ1-6|TRBV27|-
TGTGCCAGCGGGGGGGGTGCTAATTCACCCCTCCACTTT
CASGGGANSPLHF
>TRBD1|TRBJ1-2|TRBV5-6|once
TGTGCCAGCAACCTGCTGGACAGGGGGTTAGTGTCGGCCTATGGCTACACCTTC
CASNLLDRGLVSAYGYTF
>TRBD1|TRBJ2-1|TRBV15|few
TGTGCCACCAGCAGAGCTTGGACAGGGAACTACAATGAGCAGTTCTTC
CATSRAWTGNYNEQFF
>-|TRBJ1-6|TRBV5-1|-
TGCGCCAGCAGCTTGCGAGGAACACAAGCGAGCTCCTATAATTCACCCCTCCACTTT
CASSLRGTQASSYNSPLHF
>TRBD1|TRBJ1-6|TRBV12-5|-
TGTGCTAGTGGCCTGACCTTCTTCGGGACAGATAATTCACCCCTCCACTTT
CASGLTFFGTDNSPLHF
>TRBD1|TRBJ1-4|TRBV10-3|-
TGTGCCATCAGATCAGGGACAGCCATTTCTAATGAAAAACTGTTTTTT
CAIRSGTAISNEKLFF
>-|TRBJ1-1|TRBV9|-
TGTGCCAGCAGCGTAGATCAGGGGACGAACACTGAAGCTTTCTTT
CASSVDQGTNTEAFF
>-|TRBJ1-2|TRBV6-5|-
TGTGCCACGTCCGGGGGAGGATCCGACTACACCTTC
CATSGGGSDYTF
>-|TRBJ1-2|TRBV5-1|few
TGCGCCAGCAGCTGGCAAGGAGGGGCGCGTGATGGCTACACCTTC
CASSWQGGARDGYTF
>TRBD1|TRBJ2-7|TRBV5-1|-
TGCGCCAGCAGCTTCATAGGGGGCGCAGACGAGCAGTACTTC
CASSFIGGADEQYF
>TRBD1|TRBJ2-1|TRBV7-9|-
TGTGCCAGCAGCCGTAGACAGGGGACAACCTTAAATGAGCAGTTCTTC
CASSRRQGTTLNEQFF
>-|TRBJ2-7|TRBV6-5|-
TGTGCCAGCAGTTTTGACAGAGCGCAGTACTTC
CASSFDRAQYF
>TRBD1|TRBJ1-1|TRBV5-1|-
TGCGCCAGCAGCTTGGAAGGGGGCGCTGAAGCTTTCTTT
CASSLEGGAEAFF
>TRBD1|TRBJ2-3|TRBV2|-
TGTGCCAGCAGCCTACAGGGGGGCACAGATACGCAGTATTTT
CASSLQGGTDTQYF
>-|TRBJ2-3|TRBV15|-
TGTGCCACCACGCTACTAGCTTCCACAGATACGCAGTATTTT
CATTLLASTDTQYF
>TRBD1|TRBJ1-2|TRBV5-6|-
TGTGCCAGCAGCTTGGCGGGACAGGGGAGCTATGGCTACACCTTC
CASSLAGQGSYGYTF
>-|TRBJ1-2|TRBV20-1|-
TGCAGTGCTAGTCTCGAAGGGGCGCGTGGCGGCTACACCTTC
CSASLEGARGGYTF
>-|TRBJ1-3|TRBV16|few
TGTGCCAGCAGCCAATCCCCAGGGTCTGGAAACACCATATATTTT
CASSQSPGSGNTIYF
>-|TRBJ1-1|TRBV5-1|-
TGCGCCAGCAGCTTGGCCGGAGCGTGGGCTTTCTTT
CASSLAGAWAFF
>-|TRBJ2-3|TRBV25-1|-
TGTGCCAGCAGTGAAGGGCCCGTGGACACAGATACGCAGTATTTT
CASSEGPVDTDTQYF
>-|TRBJ1-4|TRBV5-1|-
TGCGCCAGCACTCAAGACAGCACTAATGAAAAACTGTTTTTT
CASTQDSTNEKLFF
>TRBD1|TRBJ1-2|TRBV7-2|-
TGTGCCAGCAGCATCGACAGGGGTTTATATGGCTACACCTTC
CASSIDRGLYGYTF
>-|TRBJ1-3|TRBV14|-
TGTGCCAGCAGCCAAGACCCGGGAGCTGGAAACACCATATATTTT
CASSQDPGAGNTIYF
>-|TRBJ1-1|TRBV6-5|-
TGTGCCAGCAAACTCAAGGGAGGGTGGAACACTGAAGCTTTCTTT
CASKLKGGWNTEAFF
>-|TRBJ2-2|TRBV10-3|-
TGTGCCATCAGGGCGGCGATGGGGGGAGAAACCGGGGAGCTGTTTTTT
CAIRAAMGGETGELFF